This TCR beta chain was obtained from a study of siplizumab effects on memory and regulatory T cells. V was clipped by 2 bases and J by 7 bases, with 15 bases between them. CDR3 length: 15 amino acids. Germline V gene data show CDR1 as SGHTA and CDR2 as FQGNSA. Profiled with immunoSEQ multiplex PCR; TCRdb holds only in-frame clones, not every one. This table has over 95,000 clones, approximately 92% appearing once. The source is a human donor in good health. The chain couples TRBV7-2 to TRBJ2-1; D call uncertain. Sequenced: non-Treg CD4+ T cells sorted from blood. The CDR3 is CASSLYARTGNEQFF. CDR3 in DNA: TGTGCCAGCAGCTTATACGCTAGGACCGGTAATGAGCAGTTCTTC.